The 7 T cell receptor beta chains presented below share a single source sample, sequenced in a study of PD-L1 blockade in urothelial cancer. The method was immunoSEQ multiplex PCR; TCRdb's version includes in-frame clones alone and lacks a portion of them. Counted here are some 120,000 clones, around 85% occurring once; the ten biggest clones make up 3.2%. The time point denotes: pretreatment peripheral blood. Here the sequenced sample was PBMCs, taken around atezolizumab (anti-PD-L1) treatment. The receptors here all came from a man aged 45-60 years with urothelial cancer.

The gene calls are TRBV9 and TRBJ2-3, with 8 bases fitting TRBD2. Germline loops: CDR1 SGDLS, CDR2 YYNGEE. V lost 0 bases, J lost 1 base, and 7 bases stayed unmatched. The CDR3 totals 17 residues. The CDR3 sequence is CASSVAGGSLGTDTQYF. The CDR3 DNA reads TGTGCCAGCAGCGTAGCGGGGGGGTCCTTAGGCACAGATACGCAGTATTTT. The variable domain in full, completed from reference TRBV9 and TRBJ2-3, reads DSGVTQTPKHLITATGQRVTLRCSPRSGDLSVYWYQQSLDQGLQFLIQYYNGEERAKGNILERFSAQQFPDLHSELNLSSLELGDSALYFCASSVAGGSLGTDTQYFGPGTRLTVL.

The CDR3 DNA sequence: TGTGCCAGCAGTTACTCGCGGGAGATCCACGAGCAGTACTTC. It codes for CASSYSREIHEQYF. This chain uses TRBV6-5 with TRBJ2-7; TRBD2 aligns across 7 bases. With 0 bases clipped from V and 5 bases from J, the junction kept 4 bases outside the gene matches. The CDR3 spans 14 residues. Germline CDR1 is MNHEY and CDR2 is SVGAGI.

This sequence joins TRBV9 and TRBJ2-5, with a weak D call TRBD2 (5 bases). V was trimmed by 0 bases and J by 2 bases, leaving 8 bases between them. The V gene's germline CDR1 is SGDLS and CDR2 YYNGEE. This CDR3 is built from 14 residues. CDR3 sequence: CASSVAAVQETQYF. DNA for the CDR3: TGTGCCAGCAGCGTAGCAGCGGTACAAGAGACCCAGTACTTC. Full variable domain (outside the CDR3, taken from reference TRBV9 and TRBJ2-5): DSGVTQTPKHLITATGQRVTLRCSPRSGDLSVYWYQQSLDQGLQFLIQYYNGEERAKGNILERFSAQQFPDLHSELNLSSLELGDSALYFCASSVAAVQETQYFGPGTRLLVL.

CDR3 DNA: TGTGCCAGCTCACTAGCCGGGGAGAGATCACCCCTCCACTTT. As protein: CASSLAGERSPLHF. This chain joins TRBV18 and TRBJ1-6; no clear D. Trimming took off 4 bases at V and 10 bases at J, with 14 bases between the two ends. The CDR3 has 14 residues. CDR1 and CDR2 (germline): KGHSH, LQKENI.

J is TRBJ2-2 and V is TRBV5-1, with 12 bases lining up with TRBD2. J was trimmed by 4 bases and V by 3 bases; bases with no gene match: 10. The CDR3 contains 18 residues. Looked up from germline, CDR1 is SGHRS and CDR2 is YFSETQ. For the CDR3, the DNA is TGCGCCAGCAGCTGGATGACTACTAGCGGGAGGAGCACCGGGGAGCTGTTTTTT. Amino acids: CASSWMTTSGRSTGELFF.

The V and J genes are TRBV19 and TRBJ2-7; weak D call: TRBD1 (6 bases). Trimming pared 1 base from V and 3 bases from J, leaving 13 bases between. Germline CDR1 is LNHDA and CDR2 is SQIVND (reference sequence). The CDR3 spans 15 residues. DNA of the CDR3: TGTGCCAGTAGTATAGCGGCAGGGGCTGGCTACGAGCAGTACTTC. Translating it yields CASSIAAGAGYEQYF.

This chain links TRBV5-4 with TRBJ1-1; D is ambiguous. The CDR3 has 14 residues. Germline values: CDR1 SGHNT, CDR2 YYREEE (reference sequence). Trimming left V 4 bases short and J 3 bases short, with 13 bases between. In DNA form, the CDR3 reads TGTGCCAGCAGCGGAGGGAGGCCTGACACTGAAGCTTTCTTT. Translated, it gives CASSGGRPDTEAFF. The complete variable domain, with remaining parts taken from reference TRBV5-4 and TRBJ1-1, reads ETGVTQSPTHLIKTRGQQVTLRCSSQSGHNTVSWYQQALGQGPQFIFQYYREEENGRGNFPPRFSGLQFPNYSSELNVNALELDDSALYLCASSGGRPDTEAFFGQGTRLTVV.